The text below deals with one T cell receptor (beta chain). Its specificity is unknown. Reverse transcribing all isolated RNA meant expressed TCRB transcripts were sequenced. Measured with immunoSEQ multiplex PCR; TCRdb has only the in-frame clones, and not every one. The sample consists of roughly 170,000 clones, roughly an eighth of them appearing once. From germline, CDR1 is MNHEY and CDR2 SMNVEV (reference sequence). The CDR3 runs 16 residues. V dropped 5 bases and J dropped 0 bases, with 16 bases sitting between them. The sample belongs to a study of beta chain features in type 1 diabetes. Study-wide points: Shorter templates may be favored by PCR, equally so in patients and controls. TCRB CDR3 length was moderately but significantly reduced in all four CD4+ subsets of Type 1 diabetes patients.

Sequenced sample: central memory CD4+ T cells from blood. This rearrangement joins TRBV27 to TRBJ2-5; maybe TRBD2 (5 bases). The TCR comes from a woman aged 18-30 years in good health. In DNA, the CDR3 is TGTGCCAGCAGTCCCCGTCGCTTGCGGGACCAAGAGACCCAGTACTTC. It yields the protein CASSPRRLRDQETQYF.